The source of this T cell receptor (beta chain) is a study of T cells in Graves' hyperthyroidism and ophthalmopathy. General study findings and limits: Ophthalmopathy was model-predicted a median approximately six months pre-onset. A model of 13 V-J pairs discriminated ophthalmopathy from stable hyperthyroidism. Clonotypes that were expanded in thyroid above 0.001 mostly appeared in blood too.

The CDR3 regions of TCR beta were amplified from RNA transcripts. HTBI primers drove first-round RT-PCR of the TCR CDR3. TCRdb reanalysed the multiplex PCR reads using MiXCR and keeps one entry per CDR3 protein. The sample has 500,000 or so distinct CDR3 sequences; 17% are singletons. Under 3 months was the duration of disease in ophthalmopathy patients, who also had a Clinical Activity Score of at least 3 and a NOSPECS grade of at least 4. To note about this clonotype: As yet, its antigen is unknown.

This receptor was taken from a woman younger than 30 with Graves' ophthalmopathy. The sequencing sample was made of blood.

The CDR3 loop is CSVVVGTGVGEAFF. The CDR3 DNA follows: TGCAGCGTTGTGGTCGGGACAGGGGTCGGTGAAGCTTTCTTT. The J gene is TRBJ1-1, the V gene TRBV29-1; 10 bases agree with TRBD1. This CDR3 comprises 14 residues. Germline trimming cut 4 bases from V and 7 bases from J; bases unmatched to any gene: 9. From germline, CDR1 is SQVTM and CDR2 ANQGSEA.